Given below is one T cell receptor (beta chain) in context. Its target is not known. After removal of 0 bases from V and 5 bases from J, the junction contained 9 bases not matched to a gene. Looked up from germline, CDR1 is MGHRA and CDR2 is YSYEKL. This CDR3 has 17 residues. The data belong to a study of T cell responses to AZD1222 COVID-19 vaccine. Whole-study results and caveats: It should be noted that donors were predominantly white British and more often female, and clonal diversity was possibly underestimated.

Using immunoSEQ multiplex PCR, the repertoire was profiled, and TCRdb retains in-frame clones only, with some absent. The sample records about 180,000 clones, roughly 91% being singletons. This material consisted of peripheral blood, taken on day 0 of AZD1222 vaccination. V and J are TRBV4-1 and TRBJ2-5, with 10 bases that match TRBD2. This sequence was found in an adult in good health. CDR3 DNA: TGCGCCAGCAGCCAAGATCTACAGCGGGGGGGCCGGGAGACCCAGTACTTC. It yields the protein CASSQDLQRGGRETQYF.